The entry below gives a single T cell receptor beta chain sequence along with its context. Its antigen remains unidentified. At the deep level, the assay was run. Replicate PCRs for sorted subsets used approximately 220 ng DNA; this equaled tens of thousands of T cell genomes. TCRdb keeps only in-frame clones here, not all; method: immunoSEQ multiplex PCR. The sample records a few hundred thousand clones, 97% being singletons. This entry belongs to a study of shared clonotypes between healthy human individuals. Points from the study as a whole: A handful of donors showed sharing of approximately 5% of naive CD4 clonotypes. A reduction in generation probabilities was seen for non-shared clonotypes relative to those shared by all four donors.

The CDR3 is 11 residues long. Trimming left V 1 base short and J 7 bases short, with 5 bases between. Germline assignment: CDR1 WSHSY and CDR2 SAAADI. The V call is TRBV10-2, the J call TRBJ2-7; D is uncertain. The sample taken for sequencing was naive CD4+ T cells sorted from blood. Subset: CD45RA+ positively selected. The receptor was isolated from a woman aged 25 to 39 in good health. CDR3 region: CASSELSEQYF. The CDR3 DNA is TGCGCCAGCAGTGAGTTGAGTGAGCAGTACTTC.